This T cell receptor (beta chain) was identified during a study of shared clonotypes between healthy human individuals. The table came from immunoSEQ multiplex PCR; TCRdb's copy has only in-frame clones and leaves some out. The repertoire holds over a million clones, with around 97% as singletons. Caucasian adults residing in Nashville, Tennessee made up all the donors. This clone was detected a few times. Different DNA sequences within this sample yield the same CDR3. This CDR3 region has 13 residues. The germline V and J ends were trimmed by 1 base and 2 bases, with 4 bases remaining between them. Germline CDR1 SGHNT, CDR2 YYREEE (reference sequence).

This receptor was obtained from a man younger than 45 in good health. The specimen was naive CD4+ T cells sorted from blood. Subset noted: CD45RA+ positively selected. The genes are TRBV5-4 and TRBJ1-3; D ambiguous. This chain's CDR3 is CASSLSAGNTIYF. CDR3 coding DNA: TGTGCCAGCAGCTTGTCAGCTGGAAACACCATATATTTT.